This passage covers 2 T cell receptor beta chains from one sample sequenced in a study of T cells in Graves' hyperthyroidism and ophthalmopathy. Researchers took RNA transcripts and amplified the TCR beta CDR3 regions from them. HTBI primers were the set used in a first-round RT-PCR of the TCR CDR3. TCRdb fed the multiplex PCR reads into MiXCR, producing one record per CDR3 protein. The sample includes around 690,000 distinct CDR3 sequences, around 21% of them seen just once. The sequenced sample consisted of blood. These receptors came from a man aged 25-45 years with Graves' ophthalmopathy.

This clonotype occurred a few times. The chain combines TRBV5-1 with TRBJ2-2; D not resolved. The germline CDR1 and CDR2 sequences are SGHRS and YFSETQ. Trimming shortened V by 0 bases and J by 7 bases, and 7 bases separated the two germline ends. The CDR3 is 13 residues long. CDR3 sequence: CASSLEAGGELFF. The CDR3 DNA sequence: TGCGCCAGCAGCTTGGAAGCAGGCGGGGAGCTGTTTTTT. Full variable domain (remainder filled in from reference TRBV5-1 and TRBJ2-2): KAGVTQTPRYLIKTRGQQVTLSCSPISGHRSVSWYQQTPGQGLQFLFEYFSETQRNKGNFPGRFSGRQFSNSRSEMNVSTLELGDSALYLCASSLEAGGELFFGEGSRLTVL.

This chain uses TRBV7-6 with TRBJ2-7; 13 nucleotides match TRBD2. The germline gives CDR1 SGHVS, CDR2 FNYEAQ. The CDR3 is made up of 16 amino acids. Trimming cost V 5 bases and J 5 bases; bases outside gene matches: 9. In DNA form, the CDR3 reads TGTGCCAGCAGCGAAGGACTAGCGGGAGTAAACAACGAGCAGTACTTC. The encoded protein is CASSEGLAGVNNEQYF. Looking up the rest from reference TRBV7-6 and TRBJ2-7 gives the full variable domain: GAGVSQSPRYKVTKRGQDVALRCDPISGHVSLYWYRQALGQGPEFLTYFNYEAQQDKSGLPNDRFSAERPEGSISTLTIQRTEQRDSAMYRCASSEGLAGVNNEQYFGPGTRLTVT.